These T cell receptor beta chains were read from a single sample in a study of regulatory T cells in long-lasting Graves disease. In TCRdb, the multiplex PCR reads were re-called with MiXCR into one record per CDR3 protein. This table has about 320,000 distinct CDR3 sequences, 18% appearing once. The material was peripheral blood mononuclear cells (PBMCs), obtained at new diagnosis, from a patient treated with antithyroid drugs. All receptors come from a female donor with Graves disease. CDR3s include the opening cysteine and the closing phenylalanine or tryptophan. The D gene is left open where the match is weak. Not every row has a clone size; where given, it reads once, few, many or a size class.

TRBV4-1	TRBJ2-4	few	TRBD2	TGCGCCAGCAGCCAAGATCACCCCGGGGGGGACATTCAGTACTTC	CASSQDHPGGDIQYF
TRBV20-1	TRBJ2-7	NA	TRBD1	TGCAGTGCTAGAGATCCACAGGGGGCGCGGAACGAGCAGTACTTC	CSARDPQGARNEQYF
TRBV20-1	TRBJ2-1	NA	TRBD2	TGCAGTGCTAGAGACGGGACTAGCGGGTTCAATGAGCAGTTCTTC	CSARDGTSGFNEQFF
TRBV25-1	TRBJ2-7	NA	TRBD2	TGTGCCAGCATGCCCCCCGGACTAGCGGGAGTAGGCGAGCAGTACTTC	CASMPPGLAGVGEQYF
TRBV29-1	TRBJ2-7	many	NA	TGCAGCGTTGAGCTCGAGGGGACGAGGGACGAGCAGTACTTC	CSVELEGTRDEQYF
TRBV11-2	TRBJ2-7	many	NA	TGTGCCAGCAGCACGGGCCCGGACAGATACTACGAGCAGTACTTC	CASSTGPDRYYEQYF
TRBV11-2	TRBJ2-7	NA	NA	TGTGCCAGCAGGCGCCCCAAGGGGATCGAGCAGTACTTC	CASRRPKGIEQYF
TRBV18	TRBJ2-1	NA	NA	TGTGCCAGCTCACCACCGAGGCGACAGGTTTACAATGAGCAGTTCTTC	CASSPPRRQVYNEQFF
TRBV19	TRBJ2-5	many	NA	TGTGCCAGTAGTATCTCACGGGGACAAGAGACCCAGTACTTC	CASSISRGQETQYF
TRBV18	TRBJ2-5	few	NA	TGTGCCAGCTCGGGGACGCGCGGGACCCAGTACTTC	CASSGTRGTQYF
TRBV18	TRBJ1-3	many	NA	TGTGCCAGCTCACCGGGCCCTATGACCTCTGGAAACACCATATATTTT	CASSPGPMTSGNTIYF
TRBV19	TRBJ1-5	few	NA	TGTGCCAGTAGTATACCCGATTTGGGGGACAATCAGCCCCAGCATTTT	CASSIPDLGDNQPQHF
TRBV2	TRBJ2-1	many	TRBD2	TGTGCCAGCAGTGAGGGACTAGCGGGAGGCAATGAGCAGTTCTTC	CASSEGLAGGNEQFF
TRBV6-1	TRBJ2-7	NA	NA	TGTGCCAGCAGTCCAGGTTCTCCGAGCTCCTACGAGCAGTACTTC	CASSPGSPSSYEQYF
TRBV12-3/TRBV12-4	TRBJ1-1	NA	NA	TGTGCCAGCAGCTTAGAGTCAGGGCGCACTGAAGCTTTCTTT	CASSLESGRTEAFF
TRBV6-2/TRBV6-3	TRBJ2-1	many	TRBD2	TGTGCCAGCAGTACTAGCGGGACTTGGAATGAGCAGTTCTTC	CASSTSGTWNEQFF
TRBV20-1	TRBJ2-1	NA	TRBD2	TGCAGTGCTAGAGACTTTTCGGGCGGTAGCGGGACGAGCTTCTACAATGAGCAGTTCTTC	CSARDFSGGSGTSFYNEQFF
TRBV5-1	TRBJ2-1	many	TRBD2	TGCGCCAGCAGCGCCCTAGCGGGAATCTACAATGAGCAGTTCTTC	CASSALAGIYNEQFF
TRBV12-3/TRBV12-4	TRBJ2-3	many	TRBD2	TGTGCCAGCACCGGAGGACTAGCGGGAGCTGCAGATACGCAGTATTTT	CASTGGLAGAADTQYF
TRBV7-3	TRBJ2-6	many	TRBD1	TGTGCCAGCAGCTTTGGGACAGGGGGCTTTTCTGGGGCCAACGTCCTGACTTTC	CASSFGTGGFSGANVLTF
TRBV28	TRBJ2-1	many	TRBD1	TGTGCCAGCAGCACGCAGGGACAGGGCTACAATGAGCAGTTCTTC	CASSTQGQGYNEQFF
TRBV6-1	TRBJ1-5	many	NA	TGTGCCAGCAGTCCCCTCACCCGTCAGGGTCAGCCCCAGCATTTT	CASSPLTRQGQPQHF
TRBV5-4	TRBJ1-5	few	NA	TGTGCCAGCAGCTTCCAAAATCAGCCCCAGCATTTT	CASSFQNQPQHF